This TCR beta chain was identified in a study of early T cells in non-severe SARS-CoV-2 infection. Whole-study results and caveats: The matching step, a VDJdb search, favored anti-spike CD8 responses and missed private and CD4 specificities.

This CDR3 comprises 9 residues. CDR1 and CDR2 (germline): SQVTM, ANQGSEA. V was pared by 4 bases and J by 5 bases, with 2 bases between. Individual cDNA molecules carried attached unique molecular identifiers. TCRdb re-derived calls from the 5' RACE reads in MiXCR, one entry per CDR3 protein. Among some 51,000 distinct CDR3 sequences listed, just under 15% were seen once. A few counts support this clonotype. Its antigen is currently unknown. The TCR comes from an adult who was a healthcare worker with PCR-confirmed SARS-CoV-2 infection or an uninfected control (not recorded which). The V gene is TRBV29-1, the J gene TRBJ2-5, with D unclear. The sample here was whole blood, taken at baseline. CDR3 amino acids: CSVGETQYF. CDR3 in DNA: TGCAGCGTTGGGGAGACCCAGTACTTC.